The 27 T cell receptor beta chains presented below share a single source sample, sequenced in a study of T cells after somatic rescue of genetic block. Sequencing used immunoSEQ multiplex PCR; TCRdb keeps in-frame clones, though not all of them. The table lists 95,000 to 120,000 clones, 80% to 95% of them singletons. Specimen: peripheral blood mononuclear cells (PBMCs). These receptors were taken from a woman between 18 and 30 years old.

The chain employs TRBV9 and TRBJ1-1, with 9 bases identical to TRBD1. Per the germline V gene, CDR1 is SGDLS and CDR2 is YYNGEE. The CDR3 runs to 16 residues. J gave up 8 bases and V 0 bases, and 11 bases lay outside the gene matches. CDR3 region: CASSVGDRAGSMEAFF. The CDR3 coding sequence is TGTGCCAGCAGCGTAGGGGACAGGGCTGGAAGTATGGAAGCTTTCTTT.

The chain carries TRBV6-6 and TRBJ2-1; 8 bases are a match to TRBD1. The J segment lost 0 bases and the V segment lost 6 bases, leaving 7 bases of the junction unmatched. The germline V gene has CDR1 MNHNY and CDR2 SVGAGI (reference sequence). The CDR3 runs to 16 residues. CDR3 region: CASRSRQGHSYNEQFF. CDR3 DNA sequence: TGTGCCAGCAGGTCCAGACAGGGGCACTCCTACAATGAGCAGTTCTTC.

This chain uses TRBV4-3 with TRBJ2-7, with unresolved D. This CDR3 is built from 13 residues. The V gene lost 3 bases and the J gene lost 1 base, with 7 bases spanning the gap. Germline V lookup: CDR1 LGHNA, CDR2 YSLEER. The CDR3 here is CASSHGRSYEQYF. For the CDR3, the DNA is TGCGCCAGCAGCCACGGTCGATCCTACGAGCAGTACTTC.

The DNA for the CDR3 is TGTGCCATCAGTGAGTCGCGCGGCGGGGTGGAGACCCAGTACTTC. Residues: CAISESRGGVETQYF. The rearrangement joins TRBV10-3 to TRBJ2-5, with D maybe TRBD2 (6 bases). The CDR3 sequence is 15 residues long. The V end was cut by 0 bases, the J end by 5 bases, with 13 bases between. Germline V lookup: CDR1 ENHRY, CDR2 SYGVKD.

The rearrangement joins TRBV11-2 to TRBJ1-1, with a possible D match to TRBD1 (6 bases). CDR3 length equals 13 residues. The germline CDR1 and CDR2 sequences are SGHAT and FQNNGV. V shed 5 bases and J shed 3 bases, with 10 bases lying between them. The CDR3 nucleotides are TGTGCCAGCAGCCCCAGGGGAGACACTGAAGCTTTCTTT. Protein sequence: CASSPRGDTEAFF.

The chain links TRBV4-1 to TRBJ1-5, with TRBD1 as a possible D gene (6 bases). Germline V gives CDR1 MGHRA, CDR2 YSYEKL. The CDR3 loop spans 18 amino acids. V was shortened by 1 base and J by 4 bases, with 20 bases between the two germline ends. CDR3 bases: TGCGCCAGCAGCCAAGTATGGGACATGCCGTTGGCGAATCAGCCCCAGCATTTT. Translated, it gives CASSQVWDMPLANQPQHF.

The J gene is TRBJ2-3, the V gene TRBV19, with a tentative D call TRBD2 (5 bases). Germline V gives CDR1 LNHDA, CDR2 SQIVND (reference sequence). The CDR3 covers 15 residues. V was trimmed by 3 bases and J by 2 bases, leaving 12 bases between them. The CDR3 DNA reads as TGTGCCAGTAGTATTTGGCGGGCCACCACAGATACGCAGTATTTT. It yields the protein CASSIWRATTDTQYF.

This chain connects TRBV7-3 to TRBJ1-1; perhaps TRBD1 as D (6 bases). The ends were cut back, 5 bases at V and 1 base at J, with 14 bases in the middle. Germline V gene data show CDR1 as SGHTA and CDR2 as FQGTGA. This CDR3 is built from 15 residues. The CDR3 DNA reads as TGTGCCAGCAGCCCCACAGGGATTCAGAACACTGAAGCTTTCTTT. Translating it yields CASSPTGIQNTEAFF.

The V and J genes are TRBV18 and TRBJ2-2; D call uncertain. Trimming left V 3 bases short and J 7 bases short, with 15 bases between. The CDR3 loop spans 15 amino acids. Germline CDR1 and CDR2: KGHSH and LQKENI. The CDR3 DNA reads TGTGCCAGCTCACCTACCGATGACACGAGCGGGGAGCTGTTTTTT. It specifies CASSPTDDTSGELFF.

The CDR3 loop reads CASSRARDDTEAFF. The DNA for the CDR3 is TGTGCCAGCAGCAGGGCCAGAGACGACACTGAAGCTTTCTTT. The gene calls are TRBV6-5 and TRBJ1-1, with D perhaps matching TRBD1 (5 bases). Per germline, CDR1 MNHEY and CDR2 SVGAGI. V was shortened by 6 bases and J by 3 bases, with 14 bases between the two germline ends. The CDR3 contains 14 residues.

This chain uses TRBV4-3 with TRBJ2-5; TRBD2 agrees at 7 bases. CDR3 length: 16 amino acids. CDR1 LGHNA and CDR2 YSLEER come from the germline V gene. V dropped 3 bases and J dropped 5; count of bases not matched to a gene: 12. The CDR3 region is CASSHRLARVGETQYF. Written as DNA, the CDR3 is TGCGCCAGCAGCCACCGACTAGCCCGGGTTGGTGAGACCCAGTACTTC.

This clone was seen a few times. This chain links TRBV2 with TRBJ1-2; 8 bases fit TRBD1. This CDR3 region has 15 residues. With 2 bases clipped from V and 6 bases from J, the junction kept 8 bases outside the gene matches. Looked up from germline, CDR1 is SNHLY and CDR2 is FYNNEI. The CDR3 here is CASSEQGALGDGYTF. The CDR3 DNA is TGTGCCAGCAGTGAACAGGGGGCATTGGGAGATGGCTACACCTTC.

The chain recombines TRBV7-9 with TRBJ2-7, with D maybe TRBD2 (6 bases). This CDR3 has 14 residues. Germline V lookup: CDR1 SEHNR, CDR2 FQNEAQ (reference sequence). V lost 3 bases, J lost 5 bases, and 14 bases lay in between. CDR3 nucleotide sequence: TGTGCCAGCAGCTTCTTCCGGCCGGGGGACGAGCAGTACTTC. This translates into CASSFFRPGDEQYF.

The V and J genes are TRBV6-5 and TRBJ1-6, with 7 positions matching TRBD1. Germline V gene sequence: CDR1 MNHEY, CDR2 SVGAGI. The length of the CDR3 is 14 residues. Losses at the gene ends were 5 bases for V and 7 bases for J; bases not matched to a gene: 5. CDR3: CASSPGTENSPLHF. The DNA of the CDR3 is TGTGCCAGCAGTCCGGGGACAGAAAATTCACCCCTCCACTTT.

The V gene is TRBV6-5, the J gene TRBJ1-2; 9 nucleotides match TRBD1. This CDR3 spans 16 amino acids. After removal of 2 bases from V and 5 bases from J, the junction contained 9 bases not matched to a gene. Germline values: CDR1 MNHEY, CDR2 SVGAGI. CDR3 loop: CASSYGDSGTGYGYTF. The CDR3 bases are TGTGCCAGCAGTTACGGGGATTCCGGGACAGGGTATGGCTACACCTTC.

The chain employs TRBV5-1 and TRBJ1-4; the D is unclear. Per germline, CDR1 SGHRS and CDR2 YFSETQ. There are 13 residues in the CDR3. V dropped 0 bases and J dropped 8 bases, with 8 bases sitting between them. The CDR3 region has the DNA TGCGCCAGCAGCTTGGAGGCTATAGAAAAACTGTTTTTT. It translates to CASSLEAIEKLFF.

CDR3 coding DNA: TGTGCCAGCCTACGCGCTCGGGGGGAACCCTACGAGCAGTACTTC. This sequence encodes CASLRARGEPYEQYF. The chain carries TRBV28 and TRBJ2-7, with 7 bases identical to TRBD2. The germline V gene encodes CDR1 MDHEN and CDR2 SYDVKM. CDR3 length equals 15 residues. With 8 bases clipped from V and 2 bases from J, the junction kept 12 bases outside the gene matches.

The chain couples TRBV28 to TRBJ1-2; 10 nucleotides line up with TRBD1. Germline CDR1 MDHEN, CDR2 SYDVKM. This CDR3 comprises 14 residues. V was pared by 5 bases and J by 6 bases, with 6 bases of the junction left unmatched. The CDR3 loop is CASSPWTGGDGYTF. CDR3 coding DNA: TGTGCCAGCAGTCCATGGACAGGGGGGGATGGCTACACCTTC.

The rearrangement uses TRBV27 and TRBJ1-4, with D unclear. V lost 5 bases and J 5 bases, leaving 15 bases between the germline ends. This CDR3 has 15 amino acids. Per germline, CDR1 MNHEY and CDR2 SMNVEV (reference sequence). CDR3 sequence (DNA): TGTGCCAGCAGTCTCAAGGCTGCTAGCAATGAAAAACTGTTTTTT. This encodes CASSLKAASNEKLFF.

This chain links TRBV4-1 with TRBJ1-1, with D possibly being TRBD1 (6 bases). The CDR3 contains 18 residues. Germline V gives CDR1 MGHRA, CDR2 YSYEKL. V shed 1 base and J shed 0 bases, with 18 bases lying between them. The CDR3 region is CASSQVRAGKGVNTEAFF. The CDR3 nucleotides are TGCGCCAGCAGCCAAGTGCGGGCAGGGAAGGGGGTGAACACTGAAGCTTTCTTT.

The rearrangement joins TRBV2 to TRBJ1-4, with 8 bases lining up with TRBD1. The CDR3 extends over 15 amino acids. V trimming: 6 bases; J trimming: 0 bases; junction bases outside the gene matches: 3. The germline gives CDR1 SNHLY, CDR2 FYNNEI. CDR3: CASRETGATNEKLFF. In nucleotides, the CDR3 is TGTGCCAGCAGGGAGACAGGGGCAACTAATGAAAAACTGTTTTTT. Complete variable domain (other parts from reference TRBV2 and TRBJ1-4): EPEVTQTPSHQVTQMGQEVILRCVPISNHLYFYWYRQILGQKVEFLVSFYNNEISEKSEIFDDQFSVERPDGSNFTLKIRSTKLEDSAMYFCASRETGATNEKLFFGSGTQLSVL.

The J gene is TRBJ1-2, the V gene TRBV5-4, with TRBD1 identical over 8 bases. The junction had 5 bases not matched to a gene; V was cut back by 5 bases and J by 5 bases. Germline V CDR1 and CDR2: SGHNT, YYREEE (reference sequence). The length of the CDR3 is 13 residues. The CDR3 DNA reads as TGTGCCAGCAGAACAGGGGGGAATTATGGCTACACCTTC. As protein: CASRTGGNYGYTF.

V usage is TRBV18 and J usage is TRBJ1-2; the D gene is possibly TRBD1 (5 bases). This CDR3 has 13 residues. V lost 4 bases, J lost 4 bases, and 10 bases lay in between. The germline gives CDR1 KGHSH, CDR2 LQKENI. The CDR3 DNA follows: TGTGCCAGCTCACAAAATACAGGCTATGGCTACACCTTC. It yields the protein CASSQNTGYGYTF.

Written as DNA, the CDR3 is TGTGCTAGTGGTTTGGGAGGACTAGCGGACCCTTCCTACGAGCAGTACTTC. Translated: CASGLGGLADPSYEQYF. The chain links TRBV12-5 to TRBJ2-7, with 10 positions matching TRBD2. Per germline, CDR1 LGHNT and CDR2 FRNRAP. V shed 1 base, J shed 1 base, and the junction held 7 bases outside the gene matches. The CDR3 has 17 residues.

The CDR3 here is CASSLGIYNEQFF. CDR3 DNA sequence: TGCGCCAGCTCTCTAGGAATCTACAATGAGCAGTTCTTC. The chain recombines TRBV5-1 with TRBJ2-1, with no clear D. CDR3 length: 13 amino acids. Germline loops: CDR1 SGHRS, CDR2 YFSETQ. V was pared by 7 bases and J by 3 bases, with 11 bases between. The entire variable domain, with the rest obtained from reference TRBV5-1 and TRBJ2-1, is as follows: KAGVTQTPRYLIKTRGQQVTLSCSPISGHRSVSWYQQTPGQGLQFLFEYFSETQRNKGNFPGRFSGRQFSNSRSEMNVSTLELGDSALYLCASSLGIYNEQFFGPGTRLTVL.

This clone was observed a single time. In DNA, the CDR3 is TGCGCCAGCAGCCGGGTGGGGGGGGATTCACCCCTCCACTTT. It codes for CASSRVGGDSPLHF. This chain links TRBV5-1 with TRBJ1-6; TRBD1 might be the D (5 bases). Germline-derived CDR1 and CDR2 are SGHRS and YFSETQ. V lost 4 bases and J lost 8, with 13 bases in between. The CDR3 loop spans 14 amino acids.

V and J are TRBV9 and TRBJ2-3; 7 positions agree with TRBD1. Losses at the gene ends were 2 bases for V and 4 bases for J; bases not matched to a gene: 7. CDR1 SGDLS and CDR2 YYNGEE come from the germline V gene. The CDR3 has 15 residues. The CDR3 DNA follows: TGTGCCAGCAGCGTTGGGGGACAGTCCCCAGATACGCAGTATTTT. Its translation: CASSVGGQSPDTQYF.